The source of this T cell receptor (beta chain) is a study of blood T cell repertoires in COVID-19. Looking at the study overall: Collection of acute and convalescent COVID-19 samples took place in the United States, Italy and Spain. The cDNA or gDNA used as material had been derived from T cells, B-cell-depleted T cells, or PBMCs.

The table lists this clone with a few counts. V gave up 5 bases and J gave up 0 bases; unmatched junction bases: 6. The CDR3 sequence is 17 residues long. Germline V gives CDR1 MNHNY, CDR2 SVGAGI (reference sequence). Original processing notes: Quantification of nucleated cells was approximated via reference gene primer amplification. The data were produced by immunoSEQ multiplex PCR, yet TCRdb's version contains in-frame clones alone and is incomplete. V and J calls and clone size are copied from that table; D and trimming were computed from the DNA. The table shows 64,000 or so clones, with roughly four fifths occurring only once.

Sequencing used peripheral blood. The chain combines TRBV6-6 with TRBJ1-6, with TRBD1 matching 8 bases. This TCR came from a human donor in a cohort sampled during active COVID-19. The CDR3 spells CASSPYRGSSYNSPLHF. CDR3 in DNA: TGTGCCAGCAGTCCCTACAGGGGGAGCTCCTATAATTCACCCCTCCACTTT.